Presented here are 15 T cell receptor beta chains from one specimen sequenced in a study of T cells after yellow fever vaccination. Via MiXCR, TCRdb re-called the 5' RACE reads, giving one row per CDR3 protein. The sample has roughly 170,000 distinct CDR3 sequences, about 6.2% seen once. The specimen comprised CD4+ T cells sorted from PBMCs, sampled on the day of the first yellow fever vaccination. Source of these receptors: a man between 18 and 35 years old who received the YFV17D yellow fever vaccine.

The table lists this clonotype with a few counts. Without the conserved terminal phenylalanine or tryptophan, this CDR3 likely stems from a read error. It is unclear where the CDR3 begins or ends on the DNA, so no DNA is shown, and the CDR3 is as TCRdb lists it. This chain links TRBV30 with TRBJ2-1; the table's D gene call, TRBD2, was not cross checked with the DNA. Per the germline V gene, CDR1 is GTSNPN and CDR2 is SVGIG (reference sequence). The CDR3 comprises 15 residues, both ends counted. This CDR3 reads CAWSVQRGGLAPVSI.

A word on this clonotype: A single base separates this from a much larger clone, so it may be a read error. The V gene is TRBV10-3, the J gene TRBJ1-5, with 8 nucleotides matching TRBD1. With 6 bases clipped from V and 6 bases from J, the junction kept 7 bases outside the gene matches. This CDR3 spans 14 amino acids. The germline CDR1 and CDR2 sequences are ENHRY and SYGVKD. This chain's CDR3 is CAISLTGECQPQHF. DNA of the CDR3: TGTGCCATCAGCTTGACAGGGGAATGTCAGCCCCAGCATTTT.

This clonotype was observed at least ten times. V is TRBV7-6 and J is TRBJ2-7, with D perhaps TRBD1 (5 bases). Germline CDR1 and CDR2: SGHVS and FNYEAQ. V was pared by 6 bases and J by 7 bases, with 25 bases between. This CDR3 has 16 amino acids. The CDR3 sequence: CASSYTVGQGLGEQYV. In nucleotides, the CDR3 is TGTGCCAGCAGTTACACGGTTGGACAAGGCTTGGGGGAGCAGTACGTC.

Only a few counts were recorded for this clonotype. The J gene is TRBJ2-5, the V gene TRBV10-3; D is perhaps TRBD2 (7 bases). The CDR3 contains 15 residues. Trimming stripped 8 bases from V and 2 bases from J, with 18 bases between. Germline CDR1 is ENHRY and CDR2 is SYGVKD. In DNA form, the CDR3 reads TGTGCCATCGGGGGGGCCGGCAGCCCACAAGAGACCCAGTACTTC. It codes for CAIGGAGSPQETQYF.

This clonotype showed up many times. The CDR3 sequence is CASSGTDTYEQYV. Here the CDR3 DNA reads TGTGCCAGCAGCGGGACGGACACCTACGAGCAGTACGTC. The chain joins TRBV7-2 to TRBJ2-7; perhaps D is TRBD1 or TRBD2 (5 bases each). This CDR3 is 13 amino acids long. V dropped 5 bases and J dropped 2 bases, with 10 bases sitting between them. Germline assignment: CDR1 SGHTA and CDR2 FQGNSA.

This clonotype has at least ten counts. The chain joins TRBV2 to TRBJ2-1; weak D call: TRBD2 (7 bases). The germline V and J ends were trimmed by 9 bases and 4 bases, with 13 bases remaining between them. The V gene's germline CDR1 is SNHLY and CDR2 FYNNEI. This CDR3 spans 13 amino acids. In DNA form, the CDR3 reads TGTGCCAGGGACCGGGGGGCTTACAATGAGCAGTTCTTC. Protein: CARDRGAYNEQFF.

This clonotype was counted between two and nine times. This chain joins TRBV30 and TRBJ2-4; no clear D gene. The CDR3 is 11 residues long. The germline gives CDR1 GTSNPN, CDR2 SVGIG (reference sequence). Trimming pared 0 bases from V and 5 bases from J, leaving 2 bases between. The CDR3 reads CAWSVQNIQYF. In nucleotides, the CDR3 is TGTGCCTGGAGTGTTCAAAACATTCAGTACTTC.

This clonotype was seen repeatedly, ten times or more. The CDR3 here is CASSLGDRRVETQYF. The CDR3, as DNA: TGTGCCAGCAGCTTAGGGGATCGGCGCGTGGAGACCCAGTACTTC. V is TRBV11-3 and J is TRBJ2-5; the D is unclear. V lost 1 base to trimming and J lost 5 bases, with 14 bases between them. The CDR3 totals 15 residues. Looked up from germline, CDR1 is SGHNT and CDR2 is YENEEA.

This clonotype was counted at least ten times. The CDR3 protein is CSVEDIGNTIYF. Here the CDR3 DNA reads TGCAGCGTTGAGGACATTGGAAACACCATATATTTT. The chain uses TRBV29-1 and TRBJ1-3; TRBD1 is a possible D gene (5 bases). This CDR3 comprises 12 residues. Germline lookup yields CDR1 SQVTM and CDR2 ANQGSEA. V lost 3 bases and J lost 3, with 6 bases in between. Supplemented by reference TRBV29-1 and TRBJ1-3, the full variable domain reads SAVISQKPSRDICQRGTSLTIQCQVDSQVTMMFWYRQQPGQSLTLIATANQGSEATYESGFVIDKFPISRPNLTFSTLTVSNMSPEDSSIYLCSVEDIGNTIYFGEGSWLTVV.

The chain employs TRBV6-2 or TRBV6-3 and TRBJ1-6, with 9 bases aligning to TRBD1. CDR1 is MNHEY and CDR2 is SVGEGT in the germline V gene. The CDR3 spans 13 residues. Trimming took 6 bases from V and 10 from J; bases not matched to a gene: 4. The CDR3: CASRGQGASPLHF. DNA of the CDR3: TGTGCCAGCAGGGGACAGGGCGCCTCACCCCTCCACTTT.

This clonotype was seen a few times. This sequence joins TRBV10-2 and TRBJ1-3; TRBD1 aligns across 7 bases. The germline gives CDR1 WSHSY, CDR2 SAAADI. V lost 7 bases to trimming and J lost 2 bases; unmatched junction nucleotides: 2. The CDR3 runs to 13 residues. CDR3 protein: CASTDRAGNTIYF. CDR3 sequence (DNA): TGCGCCAGCACTGACAGGGCTGGAAACACCATATATTTT.

V usage is TRBV10-3 and J usage is TRBJ1-2, with D possibly being TRBD1 (5 bases). CDR1 is ENHRY, CDR2 SYGVKD, per germline. CDR3 length equals 14 residues. V was clipped by 7 bases and J by 6 bases, with 18 bases between them. The DNA of the CDR3 is TGTGCCATCAAGGGACTAGACCCATCGGATGGCTACACCTTC. Translating it yields CAIKGLDPSDGYTF.

This clonotype has a count of ten or more. The chain combines TRBV6-5 with TRBJ2-5; D is unresolved. The ends were cut back, 0 bases at V and 2 bases at J, with 16 bases in the middle. From germline, CDR1 is MNHEY and CDR2 SVGAGI. The CDR3 is 17 amino acids. CDR3 protein: CASSYSKDPRKQETQYF. The CDR3 DNA is TGTGCCAGCAGTTACTCGAAAGATCCCAGAAAACAAGAGACCCAGTACTTC.

This clonotype was recorded a few times. The chain carries TRBV5-1 and TRBJ1-6; D perhaps matches TRBD1 (5 bases). CDR1 is SGHRS and CDR2 is YFSETQ in the germline V gene. Between the trimmed V and J ends, which lost 4 bases and 6 bases, there was a span of 17 bases. The CDR3 covers 16 residues. CDR3 in amino acids: CASSIATGTTNSPLHF. The CDR3, as DNA: TGCGCCAGCAGCATTGCTACCGGGACTACTAATTCACCCCTCCACTTT.

V and J are TRBV6-1 and TRBJ2-3; 8 bases are a match to TRBD2. V was pared by 2 bases and J by 5 bases, with 12 bases of the junction left unmatched. This CDR3 spans 17 amino acids. Germline-derived CDR1 and CDR2 are MNHNS and SASEGT. CDR3 nucleotide sequence: TGTGCCAGCAGTGAAAAGCGGGGGAGCTTTCCAGGAGATACGCAGTATTTT. This codes for CASSEKRGSFPGDTQYF.